The 32 T cell receptor beta chains reported below all come from one sample, sequenced in a study of blood T cell repertoires in COVID-19 (TCRdb year 2020). To prepare the library, the immunoSEQ multiplex PCR assay was applied. This is the immuneACCESS table as TCRdb keeps it, with only in-frame sequences that have V and J called. A part of the clones is gone; compared with another copy, unresolved V genes explain less than half, and the rest is unexplained. This sample holds some 300,000 clones; roughly 90% were observed only once. The top ten constitute less than 15% of the sample. Material for sequencing was peripheral blood. These receptors were obtained from a woman in her 70s with COVID-19, enrolled during active disease.

The CDR3 nucleotides read TGTGCCAGCAGTTCAGGGGGCGGGAATGAGCAGTTCTTC. It encodes CASSSGGGNEQFF. The V gene is TRBV6-2 or TRBV6-3, the J gene TRBJ2-1, with TRBD1 matching 8 bases. The ends lost 4 bases at V and 7 bases at J; junction bases unmatched: 3. Germline-derived CDR1 and CDR2 are MNHEY and SVGEGT. The CDR3 loop spans 13 amino acids.

This sequence joins TRBV9 and TRBJ1-1, with TRBD1 matching over 12 bases. The CDR3 is 17 amino acids. Germline assignment: CDR1 SGDLS and CDR2 YYNGEE. J was trimmed by 4 bases and V by 1 base; bases with no gene match: 8. CDR3 residues: CASSVTGTGGIFTEAFF. Written as DNA, the CDR3 is TGTGCCAGCAGCGTAACCGGGACAGGGGGCATCTTCACTGAAGCTTTCTTT.

This chain joins TRBV3-1 (or the pseudogene TRBV3-2) and TRBJ2-5, with TRBD2 matching 14 bases. The CDR3 spans 19 residues. V shed 1 base and J 3 bases; nucleotides not matched to a gene: 10. Germline CDR1 LGHDT, CDR2 YNNKEL (reference sequence). This CDR3 is CASSQGWRGLAGEKETQYF. The CDR3 DNA reads TGTGCCAGCAGCCAAGGCTGGAGGGGACTAGCGGGGGAGAAAGAGACCCAGTACTTC.

The DNA for the CDR3 is TGTGCCAGTAGTATATCGGGGGTATTAGACGGGGAGCTGTTTTTT. As protein: CASSISGVLDGELFF. This rearrangement joins TRBV19 to TRBJ2-2; tentative D call: TRBD2 (6 bases). The CDR3 loop spans 15 amino acids. CDR1 and CDR2 (germline): LNHDA, SQIVND (reference sequence). V was trimmed by 2 bases and J by 7 bases, leaving 14 bases between them.

By share, this clone counts as medium-sized. V gene TRBV27 combines with J gene TRBJ2-5; 12 bases map to TRBD1. V dropped 5 bases and J dropped 6; count of bases not matched to a gene: 10. Germline V lookup: CDR1 MNHEY, CDR2 SMNVEV (reference sequence). The CDR3 has 16 amino acids. DNA for the CDR3: TGTGCCAGCAGTGCCGGGACAGGGGGCGGCTTAAAGACCCAGTACTTC. As protein: CASSAGTGGGLKTQYF.

This clone has more than one count but fewer than ten. This rearrangement joins TRBV28 to TRBJ1-6; tentatively, D is TRBD1 (6 bases). CDR1 and CDR2 (germline): MDHEN, SYDVKM. The CDR3 extends over 14 amino acids. The V gene lost 5 bases and the J gene lost 14 bases, with 19 bases spanning the gap. The DNA for the CDR3 is TGTGCCAGCAGTGTACCAAACAGGGCAAGTTCCCTCCACTTT. The encoded protein is CASSVPNRASSLHF.

The gene calls are TRBV5-4 and TRBJ2-2, with 8 bases aligning to TRBD2. The V gene's germline CDR1 is SGHNT and CDR2 YYREEE (reference sequence). Trimming at V came to 5 bases and at J to 7 bases, leaving 10 bases not matched to a gene. The CDR3 spans 15 residues. The CDR3 protein is CASSPLGGAYGELFF. CDR3 DNA sequence: TGTGCCAGCAGTCCCCTCGGGGGGGCCTACGGGGAGCTGTTTTTT.

The J gene is TRBJ2-3, the V gene TRBV7-2; 7 positions agree with TRBD2. In germline, CDR1 is SGHTA, CDR2 FQGNSA. Trimming cost V 5 bases and J 1 base; bases outside gene matches: 15. CDR3 length: 18 amino acids. The CDR3 coding sequence is TGTGCCAGCAGCACGAGGAGTGGTCGCGGGGGACGCACAGATACGCAGTATTTT. It encodes CASSTRSGRGGRTDTQYF.

This chain connects TRBV11-2 to TRBJ2-1; 10 nucleotides align to TRBD1. Germline loops: CDR1 SGHAT, CDR2 FQNNGV. There are 15 residues in the CDR3. With V trimmed by 5 bases and J by 4 bases, 5 bases remained unmatched. The CDR3 is CASSQRQGAYNEQFF. The CDR3 DNA reads as TGTGCCAGCAGCCAAAGACAGGGGGCTTACAATGAGCAGTTCTTC.

The genes are TRBV11-2 and TRBJ2-7; possibly TRBD1 for D (7 bases). V lost 0 bases, J lost 2 bases, and 20 bases lay in between. This CDR3 is built from 18 residues. CDR1 is SGHAT and CDR2 is FQNNGV in the germline V gene. In DNA form, the CDR3 reads TGTGCCAGCAGCTTAGATAGTTATCAGGGGGGTCTTACCTACGAGCAGTACTTC. The encoded protein is CASSLDSYQGGLTYEQYF. Together with reference TRBV11-2 and TRBJ2-7, the CDR3 gives the full variable domain: EAGVAQSPRYKIIEKRQSVAFWCNPISGHATLYWYQQILGQGPKLLIQFQNNGVVDDSQLPKDRFSAERLKGVDSTLKIQPAKLEDSAVYLCASSLDSYQGGLTYEQYFGPGTRLTVT.

Notes on this clone: The sample has other DNA sequences that encode this CDR3 too. V and J are TRBV18 and TRBJ1-3; 8 bases map to TRBD1. CDR3 length: 15 amino acids. V gave up 3 bases and J gave up 2 bases; unmatched junction bases: 3. Germline CDR1 reads KGHSH; CDR2 reads LQKENI. This CDR3 reads CASSPVTGAGNTIYF. CDR3 in DNA: TGTGCCAGCTCACCGGTGACAGGGGCTGGAAACACCATATATTTT.

The chain joins TRBV18 to TRBJ1-5, with TRBD1 matching over 7 bases. CDR3 size: 15 residues. Germline CDR1 reads KGHSH; CDR2 reads LQKENI. V lost 2 bases and J lost 1; bases outside the gene matches: 2. The CDR3 DNA is TGTGCCAGCTCACCAGGACAGGTGAGCAATCAGCCCCAGCATTTT. Translating gives CASSPGQVSNQPQHF.

The genes are TRBV29-1 and TRBJ1-1; maybe TRBD1 (5 bases). Between the trimmed V and J ends, which lost 2 bases and 3 bases, there was a span of 7 bases. This CDR3 has 12 amino acids. Germline V CDR1 and CDR2: SQVTM, ANQGSEA. In nucleotides, the CDR3 is TGCAGCGTTGAATCAGGGTACACTGAAGCTTTCTTT. It encodes CSVESGYTEAFF.

The rearrangement joins TRBV18 to TRBJ2-5, with 8 nucleotides matching TRBD2. Per germline, CDR1 KGHSH and CDR2 LQKENI. V trimming: 5 bases; J trimming: 0 bases; junction bases outside the gene matches: 5. This CDR3 comprises 15 residues. DNA for the CDR3: TGTGCCAGCTCAGAAGCGGGGGCCAACCAAGAGACCCAGTACTTC. It yields the protein CASSEAGANQETQYF.

V usage is TRBV10-1 and J usage is TRBJ2-3; 7 bases map to TRBD2. The CDR3 loop spans 14 amino acids. Per the germline V gene, CDR1 is WNHNN and CDR2 is SYGVQD (reference sequence). With V trimmed by 1 base and J by 3 bases, 1 base remained unmatched. The chain's CDR3 is CASSEFGGTDTQYF. The CDR3 DNA is TGCGCCAGCAGTGAGTTCGGGGGGACAGATACGCAGTATTTT.

The chain recombines TRBV6-6 with TRBJ1-5, with unresolved D. V was clipped by 0 bases and J by 4 bases, with 7 bases between them. The CDR3 runs 14 residues. In germline, CDR1 is MNHNY, CDR2 SVGAGI (reference sequence). CDR3 in DNA: TGTGCCAGCAGTTACTCGCCAGGAAATCAGCCCCAGCATTTT. It is translated as CASSYSPGNQPQHF.

This chain links TRBV6-5 with TRBJ1-5; D is ambiguous. CDR3 size: 13 residues. CDR1 is MNHEY, CDR2 SVGAGI, per germline. Trimming took off 2 bases at V and 4 bases at J, with 6 bases between the two ends. CDR3 sequence reads: CASSYELNQPQHF. CDR3 nucleotides: TGTGCCAGCAGTTACGAGTTGAATCAGCCCCAGCATTTT.

J is TRBJ2-7 and V is TRBV7-9; 13 nucleotides align to TRBD2. After removal of 7 bases from V and 1 base from J, the junction contained 1 base not matched to a gene. The germline V gene encodes CDR1 SEHNR and CDR2 FQNEAQ (reference sequence). CDR3 length equals 14 residues. This CDR3 is CASTTSGGSYEQYF. CDR3 coding DNA: TGTGCCAGCACGACTAGCGGGGGGTCCTACGAGCAGTACTTC. Using reference TRBV7-9 and TRBJ2-7 for the parts outside the CDR3, the full variable domain is DTGVSQNPRHKITKRGQNVTFRCDPISEHNRLYWYRQTLGQGPEFLTYFQNEAQLEKSRLLSDRFSAERPKGSFSTLEIQRTEQGDSAMYLCASTTSGGSYEQYFGPGTRLTVT.

The V and J genes are TRBV5-1 and TRBJ2-1; 7 bases match TRBD1. The CDR3 is 16 amino acids. The germline CDR1 and CDR2 sequences are SGHRS and YFSETQ. V lost 6 bases to trimming and J lost 0 bases; unmatched junction nucleotides: 9. CDR3 loop: CASTERQGSSYNEQFF. CDR3 DNA: TGCGCCAGCACCGAACGACAGGGAAGCTCCTACAATGAGCAGTTCTTC.

V gene TRBV30 combines with J gene TRBJ2-1, with 10 bases matching TRBD2. The CDR3 has 21 residues. The ends lost 4 bases at V and 0 bases at J; junction bases unmatched: 21. Per the germline V gene, CDR1 is GTSNPN and CDR2 is SVGIG (reference sequence). The CDR3 coding sequence is TGTGCCTGGACAATCAGATGGGGTAGCGGGGGGAAAATCAGCTCCTACAATGAGCAGTTCTTC. This sequence encodes CAWTIRWGSGGKISSYNEQFF.

In this sample, this clone turned up once. The chain is built from TRBV5-4 and TRBJ1-1; possible D gene TRBD1, 6 bases. With 3 bases removed from V and 3 bases from J, the gap between germline ends came to 12 bases. The CDR3 sequence is 14 residues long. CDR1 and CDR2 (germline): SGHNT, YYREEE (reference sequence). CDR3 bases: TGTGCCAGCAGCTCCCGGGGGGGGCACACTGAAGCTTTCTTT. Residues: CASSSRGGHTEAFF.

The chain carries TRBV18 and TRBJ1-2; 11 nucleotides agree with TRBD1. V trimming: 4 bases; J trimming: 6 bases; junction bases outside the gene matches: 10. Per germline, CDR1 KGHSH and CDR2 LQKENI. The CDR3 extends over 16 amino acids. In nucleotides, the CDR3 is TGTGCCAGCTCACTTACCGGGACAGGGGGATACAATGGCTACACCTTC. It codes for CASSLTGTGGYNGYTF.

The J gene is TRBJ2-3, the V gene TRBV6-5; TRBD2 matches at 14 bases. Germline-derived CDR1 and CDR2 are MNHEY and SVGAGI. Trimming removed 0 bases from V and 10 bases from J; junction bases left unmatched: 3. This CDR3 comprises 15 residues. The DNA of the CDR3 is TGTGCCAGCAGTTACTCCGGGACTAGCGGGGGTGCGCAGTATTTT. Its protein is CASSYSGTSGGAQYF.

This sequence joins TRBV7-2 and TRBJ2-5; TRBD2 matches 8 bases. Germline V CDR1 and CDR2: SGHTA, FQGNSA. The CDR3 has 15 residues. Losses at the gene ends were 5 bases for V and 5 bases for J; bases not matched to a gene: 10. The CDR3 spells CASSTFGGARETQYF. As DNA, the CDR3 is TGTGCCAGCAGCACCTTCGGGGGGGCTCGGGAGACCCAGTACTTC.

The V call is TRBV19, the J call TRBJ2-5; 11 bases match TRBD2. V shed 5 bases and J 1 base; nucleotides not matched to a gene: 6. Germline CDR1 LNHDA, CDR2 SQIVND (reference sequence). This CDR3 has 16 residues. The CDR3 reads CASSARLAGTQETQYF. The CDR3 DNA sequence: TGTGCCAGTAGTGCCCGACTAGCGGGGACCCAAGAGACCCAGTACTTC.

The chain carries TRBV2 and TRBJ1-2, with a possible D match to TRBD1 (5 bases). The germline V gene has CDR1 SNHLY and CDR2 FYNNEI. There are 15 residues in the CDR3. Trimming pared 4 bases from V and 5 bases from J, leaving 17 bases between. The CDR3 region is CASSVRARVDYGYTF. The CDR3 nucleotides read TGTGCCAGCAGTGTCAGGGCCCGAGTTGATTATGGCTACACCTTC.

This clone was seen a few times. This chain connects TRBV2 to TRBJ2-2; 7 bases are a match to TRBD1. This CDR3 contains 14 residues. CDR1 SNHLY and CDR2 FYNNEI come from the germline V gene. J was trimmed by 0 bases and V by 8 bases; bases with no gene match: 3. CDR3 nucleotide sequence: TGTGCCAGCTCGGGACAGTCGAACACCGGGGAGCTGTTTTTT. It codes for CASSGQSNTGELFF.

J is TRBJ2-7 and V is TRBV21-1; the table's D call TRBD2 went unverified against the DNA. TRBV21-1 counts as a pseudogene. The CDR3 is made up of 15 amino acids. The CDR3 DNA is TGTGCCAGCAGCAAAGTTGGCAGGGAGGTCTACGAGCAGTACTTC. This encodes CASSKVGREVYEQYF.

This clone was observed a handful of times. The rearrangement links TRBV3-1 (or the pseudogene TRBV3-2) to TRBJ1-6, with a weak D call TRBD1 (5 bases). Germline loops: CDR1 LGHDT, CDR2 YNNKEL (reference sequence). Between the trimmed V and J ends, which lost 1 base and 8 bases, there was a span of 6 bases. The CDR3 loop spans 13 amino acids. The CDR3 sequence is CASSQGGDSPLHF. Written as DNA, the CDR3 is TGTGCCAGCAGCCAAGGGGGGGATTCACCCCTCCACTTT.

The gene calls are TRBV23-1 and TRBJ1-2; the D is unclear. TRBV23-1 is sorted into the ORF group, with uncertain function. Between the trimmed V and J ends, which lost 11 bases and 5 bases, there was a span of 18 bases. The CDR3 contains 13 residues. Here the CDR3 reads CARRRQVPYGYTF. CDR3 DNA: TGCGCCCGAAGACGCCAGGTTCCATATGGCTACACCTTC.

In its sample, this clone was seen many times. This chain connects TRBV4-3 to TRBJ1-6; no firm D call. Trimming pared 0 bases from V and 5 bases from J, leaving 11 bases between. CDR3 length equals 16 residues. The germline V gene encodes CDR1 LGHNA and CDR2 YSLEER. The CDR3 is CASSQEIAGNNSPLHF. The CDR3, as DNA: TGCGCCAGCAGCCAAGAAATTGCAGGCAATAATTCACCCCTCCACTTT.

The rearrangement links TRBV2 to TRBJ2-7, with 9 bases matching TRBD2. CDR3 length: 16 amino acids. V shed 7 bases, J shed 0 bases, and the junction held 10 bases outside the gene matches. In germline, CDR1 is SNHLY, CDR2 FYNNEI. The CDR3 bases are TGTGCCAGCACTGGAATAGCGGGGGTGGGCTCCTACGAGCAGTACTTC. This sequence encodes CASTGIAGVGSYEQYF.